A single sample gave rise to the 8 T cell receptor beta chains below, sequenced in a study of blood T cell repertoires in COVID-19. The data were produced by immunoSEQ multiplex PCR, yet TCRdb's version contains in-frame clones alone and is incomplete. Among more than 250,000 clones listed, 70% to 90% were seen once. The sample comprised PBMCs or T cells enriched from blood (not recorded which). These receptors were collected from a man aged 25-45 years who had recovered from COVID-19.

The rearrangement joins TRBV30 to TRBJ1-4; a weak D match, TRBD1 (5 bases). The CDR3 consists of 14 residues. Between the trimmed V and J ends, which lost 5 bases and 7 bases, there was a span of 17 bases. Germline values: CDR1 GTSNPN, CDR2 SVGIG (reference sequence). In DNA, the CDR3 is TGTGCCTGGGCTTCAGTTGCAGGGCGTGAAAAACTGTTTTTT. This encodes CAWASVAGREKLFF.

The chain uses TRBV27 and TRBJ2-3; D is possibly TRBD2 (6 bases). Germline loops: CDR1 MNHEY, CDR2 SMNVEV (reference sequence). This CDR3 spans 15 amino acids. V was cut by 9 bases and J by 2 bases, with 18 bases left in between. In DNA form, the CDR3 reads TGTGCCAGTTCTAGACCCGGGACTCACACAGATACGCAGTATTTT. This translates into CASSRPGTHTDTQYF.

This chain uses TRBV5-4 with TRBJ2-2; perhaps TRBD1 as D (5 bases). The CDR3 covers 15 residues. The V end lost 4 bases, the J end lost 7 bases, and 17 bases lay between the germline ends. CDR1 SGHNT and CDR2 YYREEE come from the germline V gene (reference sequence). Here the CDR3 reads CASSLNGQGIGELFF. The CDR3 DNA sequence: TGTGCCAGCAGCCTGAACGGGCAGGGCATCGGGGAGCTGTTTTTT.

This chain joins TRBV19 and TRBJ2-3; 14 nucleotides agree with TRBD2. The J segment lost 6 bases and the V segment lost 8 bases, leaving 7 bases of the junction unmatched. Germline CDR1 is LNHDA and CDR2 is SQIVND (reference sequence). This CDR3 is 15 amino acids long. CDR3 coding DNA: TGTGCCAGTCACGGACTAGCGGGGGGTACGGATACGCAGTATTTT. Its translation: CASHGLAGGTDTQYF.

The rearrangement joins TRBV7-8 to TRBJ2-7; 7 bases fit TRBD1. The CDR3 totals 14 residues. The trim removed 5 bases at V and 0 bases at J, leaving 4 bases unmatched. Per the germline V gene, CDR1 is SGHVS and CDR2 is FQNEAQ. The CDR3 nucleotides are TGTGCCAGCAGCCTGAGGGACAGCTCCTACGAGCAGTACTTC. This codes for CASSLRDSSYEQYF.

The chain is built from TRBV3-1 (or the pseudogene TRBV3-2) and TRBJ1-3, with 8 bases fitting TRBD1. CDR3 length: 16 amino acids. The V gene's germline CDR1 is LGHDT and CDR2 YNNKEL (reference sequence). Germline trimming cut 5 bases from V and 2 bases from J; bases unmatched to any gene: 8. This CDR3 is CASSTSRTGTGNTIYF. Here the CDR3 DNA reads TGTGCCAGCAGCACGAGTCGGACAGGGACTGGAAACACCATATATTTT.

The CDR3 protein is CASRPGQGGSRGYTF. The CDR3 nucleotides are TGTGCCAGCAGGCCGGGACAGGGTGGTTCTAGGGGCTACACCTTC. The chain links TRBV6-5 to TRBJ1-2; 9 nucleotides agree with TRBD1. Germline CDR1 reads MNHEY; CDR2 reads SVGAGI. After removal of 6 bases from V and 8 bases from J, the junction contained 13 bases not matched to a gene. The CDR3 spans 15 residues.

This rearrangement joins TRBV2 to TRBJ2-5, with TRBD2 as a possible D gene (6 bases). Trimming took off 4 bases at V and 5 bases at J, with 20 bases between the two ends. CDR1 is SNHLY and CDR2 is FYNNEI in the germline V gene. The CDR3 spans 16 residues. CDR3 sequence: CASSGSLTRKGETQYF. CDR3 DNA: TGTGCCAGCAGTGGAAGCTTGACTAGAAAGGGCGAGACCCAGTACTTC.